The TCR beta chain under discussion was sequenced for a study of blood T cell repertoires in COVID-19. Turning to the study itself: Spain, Italy and the United States supplied samples that represented acute and convalescent COVID-19. From T cells, B-cell-depleted T cells, or PBMCs came the material, which was cDNA or gDNA.

CDR1 is SGHTA and CDR2 is FQGTGA in the germline V gene. The CDR3 runs 14 residues. V shed 5 bases and J shed 0 bases, with 7 bases lying between them. Study processing details: Amplifying reference gene primers gave estimates of nucleated cell counts. The table came from immunoSEQ multiplex PCR; TCRdb's copy has only in-frame clones and leaves some out. V, J and clone size derive from that table, while D and trimming were established from the DNA sequence. Altogether around 150,000 clones are present, about 80% being singletons, with the ten largest covering less than 20%. The V and J genes are TRBV7-3 and TRBJ2-2; the D is unclear. This receptor was identified in a woman older than 75 with acute or convalescent COVID-19. The sample was peripheral blood. This CDR3 is CASSPISNTGELFF. The CDR3 DNA sequence: TGTGCCAGCAGCCCTATTTCGAACACCGGGGAGCTGTTTTTT.